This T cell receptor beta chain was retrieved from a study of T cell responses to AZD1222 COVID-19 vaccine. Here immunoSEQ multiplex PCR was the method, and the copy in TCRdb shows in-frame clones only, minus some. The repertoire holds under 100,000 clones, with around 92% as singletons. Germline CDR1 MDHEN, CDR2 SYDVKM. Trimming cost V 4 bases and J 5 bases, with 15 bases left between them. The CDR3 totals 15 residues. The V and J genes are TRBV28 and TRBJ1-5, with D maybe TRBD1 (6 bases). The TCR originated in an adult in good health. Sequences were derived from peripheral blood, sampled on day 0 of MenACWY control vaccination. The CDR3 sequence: CASSSAQGQYQPQHF. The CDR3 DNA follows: TGTGCCAGCAGTTCAGCTCAGGGGCAATATCAGCCCCAGCATTTT. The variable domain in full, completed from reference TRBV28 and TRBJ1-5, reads DVKVTQSSRYLVKRTGEKVFLECVQDMDHENMFWYRQDPGLGLRLIYFSYDVKMKEKGDIPEGYSVSREKKERFSLILESASTNQTSMYLCASSSAQGQYQPQHFGDGTRLSIL.